This T cell receptor (beta chain) is from a study of blood T cell repertoires in COVID-19. Whole-study context: Samples taken during acute and convalescent COVID-19 were collected in the United States, Italy and Spain. PBMCs, B-cell-depleted T cells, or T cells provided the cDNA or gDNA that made up the material.

CDR1 and CDR2 (germline): SQVTM, ANQGSEA. V dropped 3 bases and J dropped 4; count of bases not matched to a gene: 6. CDR3 length equals 15 residues. TCRdb's copy holds only in-frame clones and misses some; the assay was immunoSEQ multiplex PCR. The table has about 110,000 clones, approximately 82% seen once. The chain employs TRBV29-1 and TRBJ1-2; 12 positions agree with TRBD1. Sequencing used peripheral blood. The clonotype comes from a woman in her 70s with acute or convalescent COVID-19. The CDR3 spells CSVESGTGGVYGYTF. DNA for the CDR3: TGCAGCGTTGAGTCAGGGACAGGGGGCGTCTATGGCTACACCTTC.